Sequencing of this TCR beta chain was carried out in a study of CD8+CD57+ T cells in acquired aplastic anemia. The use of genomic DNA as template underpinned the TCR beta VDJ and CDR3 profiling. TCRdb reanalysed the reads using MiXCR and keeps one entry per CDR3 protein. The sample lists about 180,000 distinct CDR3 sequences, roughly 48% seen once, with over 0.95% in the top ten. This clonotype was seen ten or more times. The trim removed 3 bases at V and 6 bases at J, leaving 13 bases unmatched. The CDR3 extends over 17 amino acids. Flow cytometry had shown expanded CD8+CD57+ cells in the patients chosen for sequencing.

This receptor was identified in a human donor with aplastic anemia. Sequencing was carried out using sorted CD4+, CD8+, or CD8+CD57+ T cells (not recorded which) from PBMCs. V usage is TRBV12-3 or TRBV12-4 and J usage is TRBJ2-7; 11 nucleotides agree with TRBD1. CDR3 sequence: CASSFSGKDRGRSEQYF. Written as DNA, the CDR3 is TGTGCCAGCAGTTTTAGCGGGAAGGACAGGGGGCGAAGCGAGCAGTACTTC.